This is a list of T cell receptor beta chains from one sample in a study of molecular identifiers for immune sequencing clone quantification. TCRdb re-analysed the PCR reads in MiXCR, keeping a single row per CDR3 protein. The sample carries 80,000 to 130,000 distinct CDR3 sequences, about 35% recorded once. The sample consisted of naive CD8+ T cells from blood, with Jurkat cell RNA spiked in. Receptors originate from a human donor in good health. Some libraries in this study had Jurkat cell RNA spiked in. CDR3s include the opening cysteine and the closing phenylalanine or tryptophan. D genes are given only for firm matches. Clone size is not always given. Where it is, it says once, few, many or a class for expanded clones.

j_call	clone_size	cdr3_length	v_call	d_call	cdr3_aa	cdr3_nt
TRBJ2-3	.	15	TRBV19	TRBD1	CASTPTGSRLNTQYF	TGTGCCAGTACCCCGACAGGGTCAAGATTGAATACGCAGTATTTT
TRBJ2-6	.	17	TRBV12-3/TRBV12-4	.	CASRERQAISGANVLTF	TGTGCCAGCAGGGAACGACAGGCAATCTCTGGGGCCAACGTCCTGACTTTC
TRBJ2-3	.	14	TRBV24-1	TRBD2	CATGTRISADTQYF	TGTGCCACCGGGACTAGGATCTCTGCAGATACGCAGTATTTT
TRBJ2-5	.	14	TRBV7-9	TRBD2	CASSLKREWETQYF	TGTGCCAGCAGCTTAAAGCGGGAGTGGGAGACCCAGTACTTC
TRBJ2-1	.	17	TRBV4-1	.	CASSQETIAGSYNEQFF	TGCGCCAGCAGCCAAGAGACAATAGCAGGGAGCTACAATGAGCAGTTCTTC
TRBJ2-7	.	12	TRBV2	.	CASDVTRYELCF	TGTGCCAGCGACGTGACCCGCTACGAGCTATGCTTC
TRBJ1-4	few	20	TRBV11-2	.	CASSLEYGGLASRLNEKLFF	TGTGCCAGCAGCTTAGAATACGGGGGTCTCGCCAGCAGATTAAATGAAAAACTGTTTTTT
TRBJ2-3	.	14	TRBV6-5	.	CASSYSQGGDTQYF	TGTGCCAGCAGTTACTCCCAGGGGGGAGATACGCAGTATTTT
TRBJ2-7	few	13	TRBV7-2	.	CASSLGGGNEQYF	TGTGCCAGCAGCTTAGGGGGCGGGAACGAGCAGTACTTC
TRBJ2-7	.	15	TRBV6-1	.	CASSEEGALTYEQYF	TGTGCCAGCAGTGAGGAGGGAGCTCTTACCTACGAGCAGTACTTC
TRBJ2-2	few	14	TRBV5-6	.	CASSLGVPPGELFF	TGTGCCAGCAGCTTGGGGGTTCCCCCCGGGGAGCTGTTTTTT
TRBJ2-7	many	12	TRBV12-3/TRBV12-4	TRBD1	CASSFTGVEQYF	TGTGCCAGCAGTTTCACAGGGGTCGAGCAGTACTTC
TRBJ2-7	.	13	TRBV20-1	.	CSVETGGANEQYF	TGCAGTGTAGAAACGGGCGGAGCCAACGAGCAGTACTTC
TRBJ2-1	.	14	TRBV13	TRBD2	CASSLAGRGNEQFF	TGTGCCAGCAGCTTAGCAGGGAGGGGCAATGAGCAGTTCTTC
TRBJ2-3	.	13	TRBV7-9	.	CASIDHSTDTQYF	TGTGCCAGCATTGACCATAGCACAGATACGCAGTATTTT
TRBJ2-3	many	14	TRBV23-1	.	CASRVGSAPDTQYF	TGCGCCAGCAGGGTAGGGTCCGCGCCAGATACGCAGTATTTT
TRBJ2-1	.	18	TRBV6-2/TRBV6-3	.	CASSTPPLRAPDGSEQFF	TGTGCCAGCAGTACGCCGCCCCTCAGGGCACCGGATGGAAGTGAGCAGTTCTTC
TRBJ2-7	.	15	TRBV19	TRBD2	CASSALSGTAYEQYF	TGTGCCAGTAGTGCACTTAGCGGGACCGCCTACGAGCAGTACTTC
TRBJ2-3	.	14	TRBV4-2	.	CASSQDRRGDTQYF	TGTGCCAGCAGCCAAGATAGGAGGGGAGATACGCAGTATTTT
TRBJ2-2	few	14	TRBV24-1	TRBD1	CATAVTGFVGELFF	TGTGCCACCGCAGTGACAGGGTTTGTCGGGGAGCTGTTTTTT
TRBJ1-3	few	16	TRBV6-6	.	CASTPEWGVLGNTIYF	TGTGCCAGCACCCCCGAGTGGGGCGTACTAGGAAACACCATATATTTT
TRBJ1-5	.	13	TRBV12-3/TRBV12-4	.	CASGGGWIQPQHF	TGTGCCAGCGGTGGGGGGTGGATTCAGCCCCAGCATTTT
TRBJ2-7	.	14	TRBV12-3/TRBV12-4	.	CASSFGLATYELYF	TGTGCCAGCAGTTTCGGGCTAGCCACCTACGAGCTGTACTTC
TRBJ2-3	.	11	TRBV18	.	CASSGSDTQYF	TGTGCCAGCTCAGGGTCAGATACGCAGTATTTT
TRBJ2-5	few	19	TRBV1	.	CTSSQDSWALPGGQETQYF	TGCACCAGCAGCCAAGATTCTTGGGCATTACCAGGAGGGCAAGAGACCCAGTACTTC
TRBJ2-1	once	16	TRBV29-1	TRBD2	CSDEGLAGLPADEQFF	TGCAGCGATGAGGGACTAGCGGGGCTCCCCGCGGATGAGCAGTTCTTC